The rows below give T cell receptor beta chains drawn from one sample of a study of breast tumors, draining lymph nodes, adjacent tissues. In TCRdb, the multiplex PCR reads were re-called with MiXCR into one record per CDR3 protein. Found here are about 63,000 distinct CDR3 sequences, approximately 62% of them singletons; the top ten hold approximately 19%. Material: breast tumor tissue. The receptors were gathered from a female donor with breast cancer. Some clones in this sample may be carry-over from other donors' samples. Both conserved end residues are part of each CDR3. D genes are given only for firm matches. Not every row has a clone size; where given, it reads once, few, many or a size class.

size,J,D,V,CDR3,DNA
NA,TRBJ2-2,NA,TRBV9,CASSDEGEEGGELFF,TGTGCCAGCAGCGACGAGGGAGAAGAGGGCGGGGAGCTATTTTTT
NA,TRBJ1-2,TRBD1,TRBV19,CASSRTGDYGYTF,TGTGCCAGTAGTAGGACAGGGGACTATGGCTACACCTTC
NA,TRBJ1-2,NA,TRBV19,CASSLRALYGYTF,TGTGCCAGTAGCCTCAGGGCCCTCTATGGCTACACCTTC
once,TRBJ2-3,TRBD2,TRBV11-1,CASSSSGRPTDTQYF,TGTGCCAGCAGCTCCAGCGGGAGACCCACAGATACGCAGTATTTT
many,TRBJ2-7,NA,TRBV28,CASSSGGVRGGRVKYF,TGTGCCAGCAGTTCGGGGGGTGTTCGCGGGGGCCGGGTGAAGTACTTC
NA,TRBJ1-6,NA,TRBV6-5,CASSLRDLGSPLHF,TGTGCCAGCAGTCTCCGGGACCTTGGGTCACCCCTCCACTTT
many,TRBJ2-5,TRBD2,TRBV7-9,CASRKHGTTSQYF,TGTGCCAGCAGGAAACACGGGACTACCAGCCAGTACTTC
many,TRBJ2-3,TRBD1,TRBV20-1,CSARPGQGTDTQYF,TGCAGTGCTCGACCGGGACAGGGGACAGATACGCAGTATTTT
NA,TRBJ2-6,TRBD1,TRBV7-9,CASSSAGGNVLTF,TGTGCCAGCAGCTCGGCAGGGGGCAACGTCCTGACTTTC
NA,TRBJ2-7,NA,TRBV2,CASSEQGNNYEQYF,TGTGCCAGCAGTGAACAGGGCAACAACTACGAGCAGTACTTC
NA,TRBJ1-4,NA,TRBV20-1,CSATSSGGAAMGGNEKLFF,TGCAGTGCCACCTCTAGCGGGGGGGCCGCCATGGGGGGGAATGAAAAACTGTTTTTT
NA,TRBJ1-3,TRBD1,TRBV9,CASSTTGQGTGNTIYF,TGTGCCAGCAGCACTACAGGACAGGGGACTGGAAACACCATATATTTT
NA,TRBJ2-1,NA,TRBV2,CASSVHSSADEQFF,TGTGCCAGCAGTGTTCACAGTTCCGCGGATGAGCAGTTCTTC
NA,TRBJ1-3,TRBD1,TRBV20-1,CSATGQGRLGGDGYTIYF,TGCAGTGCAACCGGACAGGGGCGCCTGGGGGGTGATGGCTACACCATATATTTT
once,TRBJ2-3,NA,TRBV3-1,CASSLSVLGDTQYF,TGTGCCAGCAGCCTTAGCGTCCTCGGGGATACGCAGTATTTT
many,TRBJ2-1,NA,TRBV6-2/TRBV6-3,CASTQGADYNEQFF,TGTGCCAGCACCCAAGGAGCAGACTACAATGAGCAGTTCTTC
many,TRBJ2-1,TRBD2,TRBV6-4,CASSEAGGPVNEQFF,TGTGCCAGCAGTGAAGCGGGAGGGCCGGTAAATGAGCAGTTCTTC
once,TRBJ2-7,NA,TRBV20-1,CSAYRPRESLEYF,TGCAGTGCTTACAGACCCCGAGAGTCTTTGGAGTACTTC
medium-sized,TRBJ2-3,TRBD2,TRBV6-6,CASLSSGGATDTQYF,TGTGCCAGCCTCTCAAGCGGGGGGGCCACAGATACGCAGTATTTT
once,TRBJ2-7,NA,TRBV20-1,CSARDTTSSYEQYF,TGCAGTGCTAGAGATACGACTAGCTCCTACGAGCAGTACTTC
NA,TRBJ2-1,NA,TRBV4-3,CASRVGASSNNEQFF,TGCGCCAGCCGGGTGGGGGCCAGTAGCAACAATGAGCAGTTCTTC
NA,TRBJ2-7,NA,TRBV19,CASSPTGLGYEQYF,TGTGCCAGTAGTCCCACCGGACTGGGCTACGAGCAGTACTTC
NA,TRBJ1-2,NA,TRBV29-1,CSVDRDGYTF,TGCAGCGTTGACAGGGATGGCTACACCTTC
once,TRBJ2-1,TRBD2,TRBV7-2,CASSTAGTSGGHEQFF,TGTGCCAGCAGCACCGCCGGGACTAGCGGGGGTCATGAGCAGTTCTTC
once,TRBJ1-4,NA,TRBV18,CAGSKDDEKLFF,TGTGCCGGCTCAAAGGACGACGAAAAGCTGTTTTTT
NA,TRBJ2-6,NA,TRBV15,CATSSSGTRGANVLTF,TGTGCCACCAGCAGCTCTGGGACTCGGGGGGCCAACGTCCTGACTTTC
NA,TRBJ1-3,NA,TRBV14,CASSQDRTIRGNTIYF,TGTGCCAGCAGCCAAGATAGGACCATTAGGGGAAACACCATATATTTT
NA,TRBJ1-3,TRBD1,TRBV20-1,CSALRQGGRNTIYF,TGCAGTGCACTCCGACAGGGGGGCCGGAACACCATATATTTT
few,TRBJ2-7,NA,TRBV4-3,CASSHTTIQSSYEQYF,TGCGCCAGCAGCCATACGACTATACAGAGCTCCTACGAGCAGTACTTC
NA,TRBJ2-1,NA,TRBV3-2,CASSQWGSGYNEQFF,TGTGCCAGCAGCCAATGGGGTAGCGGGTATAATGAGCAGTTCTTC
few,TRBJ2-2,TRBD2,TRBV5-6,CASSSSLPRDPLHGGYTGELFF,TGTGCCAGCAGCTCCAGTCTCCCCCGGGACCCCCTTCACGGGGGGTACACCGGGGAGCTGTTTTTT
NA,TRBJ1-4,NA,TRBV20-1,CSATGWDGEKLFF,TGCAGTGCTACAGGGTGGGACGGTGAAAAACTGTTTTTT
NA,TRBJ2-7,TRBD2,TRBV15,CATSRDYQTGGRYEQYF,TGTGCCACCAGCAGAGATTACCAGACGGGAGGAAGGTACGAGCAGTACTTC
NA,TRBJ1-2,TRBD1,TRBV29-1,CSVEIWDSVNYGYTF,TGCAGCGTTGAGATATGGGACAGCGTTAACTATGGCTACACCTTC
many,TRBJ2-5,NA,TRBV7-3,CASSRVRQETQYF,TGTGCCAGCAGCCGGGTCCGACAAGAGACCCAGTACTTC
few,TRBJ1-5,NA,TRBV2,CASSDSGNQPQHF,TGTGCCAGCAGTGACAGTGGCAATCAGCCCCAGCATTTT
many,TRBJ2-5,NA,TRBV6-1,CASTPGGRETQYF,TGTGCCAGCACACCGGGGGGCCGAGAGACCCAGTACTTC
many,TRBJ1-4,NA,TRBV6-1,CASNPAGRNEKLFF,TGTGCCAGCAACCCCGCAGGCCGGAATGAAAAACTGTTTTTT
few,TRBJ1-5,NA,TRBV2,CASSDLQGYSNQPQHF,TGTGCCAGCAGTGATTTACAGGGATATAGCAATCAGCCCCAGCATTTT
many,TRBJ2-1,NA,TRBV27,CASSTIGRYTNNEQFF,TGTGCCAGCAGTACCATCGGGCGCTATACAAACAATGAGCAGTTCTTC
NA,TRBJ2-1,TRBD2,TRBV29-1,CSVDADVGGNEQSF,TGCAGCGTTGACGCGGACGTCGGGGGGAATGAGCAGTCCTTC
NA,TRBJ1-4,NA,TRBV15,CATSSARLWDGEKLFF,TGTGCCACCAGCAGTGCTAGACTGTGGGACGGTGAAAAACTGTTTTTT
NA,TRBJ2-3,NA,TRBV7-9,CASSSRRGGSSDEQYF,TGTGCCAGCAGCTCCAGACGGGGCGGGTCTTCGGATGAGCAGTATTTT
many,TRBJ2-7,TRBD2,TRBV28,CASSFSGSGSYEQYF,TGTGCCAGCAGTTTTAGCGGGAGTGGGTCCTACGAGCAGTACTTC
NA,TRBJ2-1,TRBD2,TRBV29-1,CSVDPGGVNEQFF,TGCAGCGTAGATCCGGGAGGAGTGAATGAGCAGTTCTTC
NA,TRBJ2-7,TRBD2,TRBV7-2,CASRPSGSSYERYF,TGTGCCAGCAGACCTAGCGGGAGCTCCTACGAGCGGTACTTC
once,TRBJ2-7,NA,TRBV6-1,CASSEVRTATIEQYF,TGTGCCAGCAGTGAAGTTAGGACAGCGACTATTGAGCAGTACTTC
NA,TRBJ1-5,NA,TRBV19,CASGSNGRKGQPQHF,TGTGCCAGTGGGAGTAATGGCAGGAAAGGTCAGCCCCAGCATTTT
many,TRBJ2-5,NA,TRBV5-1,CASSLVLGGETQYF,TGCGCCAGCAGCTTGGTTCTTGGCGGAGAGACCCAGTACTTC
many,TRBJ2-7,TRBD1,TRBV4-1,CASSQDWAPPGGTYYEQYF,TGCGCCAGCAGCCAGGATTGGGCCCCGCCAGGGGGCACCTACTACGAGCAGTACTTC
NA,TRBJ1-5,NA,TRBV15,CATSHARHSNRHQHF,TGTGCCACCAGCCATGCGCGTCACTCCAATCGGCACCAGCATTTT
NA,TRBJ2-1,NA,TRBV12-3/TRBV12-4,CASSFIGDEQFF,TGTGCCAGCAGTTTTATCGGGGATGAGCAGTTCTTC
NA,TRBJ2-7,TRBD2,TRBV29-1,CSVALGLAGVYEQYF,TGCAGCGTTGCCCTTGGACTAGCGGGAGTATACGAGCAGTACTTC
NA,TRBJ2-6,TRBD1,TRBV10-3,CAISTTGGDSGANVLTF,TGTGCCATCTCGACGACAGGGGGAGACTCTGGGGCCAACGTCCTGACTTTC
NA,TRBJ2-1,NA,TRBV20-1,CSALRGQSSYNEQFF,TGCAGTGCTCTCAGGGGCCAGAGCTCCTACAATGAGCAGTTCTTC
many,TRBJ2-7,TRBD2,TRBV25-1,CASSSSGSGASEQYF,TGTGCCAGCAGTTCTAGCGGGAGTGGGGCCTCCGAGCAGTACTTC
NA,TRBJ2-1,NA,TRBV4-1,CASSQGWKGPQSNEQFF,TGCGCCAGCAGCCAAGGGTGGAAAGGGCCACAAAGCAATGAGCAGTTCTTC
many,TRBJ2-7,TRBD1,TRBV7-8,CASSLARDRRPLSYEQYF,TGTGCCAGCAGCTTAGCGCGGGACAGGCGTCCCCTCTCCTACGAGCAGTACTTC
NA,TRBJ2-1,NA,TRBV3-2,CASSQWGSGTFGQFF,NA
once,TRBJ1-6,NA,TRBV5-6,CASSFGGKYNSPLHF,TGTGCCAGCAGCTTCGGGGGGAAATATAATTCACCCCTCCACTTT